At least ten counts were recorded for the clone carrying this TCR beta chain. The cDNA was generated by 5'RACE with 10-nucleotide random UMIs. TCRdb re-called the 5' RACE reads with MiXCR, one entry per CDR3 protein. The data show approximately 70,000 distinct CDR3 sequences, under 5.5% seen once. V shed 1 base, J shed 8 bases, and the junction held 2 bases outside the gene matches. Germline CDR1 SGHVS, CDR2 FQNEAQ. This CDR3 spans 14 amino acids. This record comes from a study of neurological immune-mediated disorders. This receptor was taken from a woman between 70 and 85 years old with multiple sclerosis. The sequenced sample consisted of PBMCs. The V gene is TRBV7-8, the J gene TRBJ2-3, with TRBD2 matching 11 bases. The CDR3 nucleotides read TGTGCCAGCAGCTTAGAAGGACTAGCGGGTACGCAGTATTTT. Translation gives CASSLEGLAGTQYF. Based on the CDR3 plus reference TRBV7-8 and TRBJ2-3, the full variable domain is GAGVSQSPRYKVAKRGQDVALRCDPISGHVSLFWYQQALGQGPEFLTYFQNEAQLDKSGLPSDRFFAERPEGSVSTLKIQRTQQEDSAVYLCASSLEGLAGTQYFGPGTRLTVL.